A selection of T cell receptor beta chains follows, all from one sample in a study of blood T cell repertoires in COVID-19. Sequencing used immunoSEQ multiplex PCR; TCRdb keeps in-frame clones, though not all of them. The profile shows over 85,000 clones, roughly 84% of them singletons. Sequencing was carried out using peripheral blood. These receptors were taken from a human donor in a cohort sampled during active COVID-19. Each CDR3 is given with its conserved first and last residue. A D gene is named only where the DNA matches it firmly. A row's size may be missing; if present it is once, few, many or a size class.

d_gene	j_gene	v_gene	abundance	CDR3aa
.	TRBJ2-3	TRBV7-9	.	CAPEAGRDTDTQYF
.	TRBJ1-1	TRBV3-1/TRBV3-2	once	CASSPQATGNTEAFF
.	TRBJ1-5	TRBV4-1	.	CASSPFQRGDQPQHF
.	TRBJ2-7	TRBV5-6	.	CASSPGQGMAEQYF
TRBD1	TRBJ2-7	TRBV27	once	CASSPSGQNHEQYF
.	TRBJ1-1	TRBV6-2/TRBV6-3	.	CASSYGGSTEAFF
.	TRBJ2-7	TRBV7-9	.	CASSPTDSYEQYF
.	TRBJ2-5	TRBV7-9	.	CASGGETQYF
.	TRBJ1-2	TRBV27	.	CASSLSGGRVNGYTF
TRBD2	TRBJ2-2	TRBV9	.	CASSAASGRNTGELFF
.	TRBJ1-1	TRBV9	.	CASSVRQSNTEAFF
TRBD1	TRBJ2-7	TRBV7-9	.	CASSLVPGQGSHSYEQYF
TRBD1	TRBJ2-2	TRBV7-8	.	CASRFRDRGRVTGELFF
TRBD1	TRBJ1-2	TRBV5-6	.	CASSWTGLRGYTF
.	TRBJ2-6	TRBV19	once	CASTRTAGISGANVLTF
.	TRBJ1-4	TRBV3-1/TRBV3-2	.	CASSQAGGANEKLFF
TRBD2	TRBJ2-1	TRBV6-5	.	CASSYSIAGGPNEQFF
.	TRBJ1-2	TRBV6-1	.	CASSALTGPRNYGYTF
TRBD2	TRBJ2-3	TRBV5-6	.	CASSFSGSTDTQYF
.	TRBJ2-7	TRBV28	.	CATGPKGWSYEQYF
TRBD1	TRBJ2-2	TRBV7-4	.	CASSVCRGRNTGELFF
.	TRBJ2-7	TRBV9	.	CASSVDSYYEQYF
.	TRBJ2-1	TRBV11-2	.	CASAYGRYNEQFF
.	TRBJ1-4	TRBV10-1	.	CASTRERGSANEKLFF
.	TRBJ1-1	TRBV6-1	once	CASSELATEAFF
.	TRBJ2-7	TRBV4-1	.	CASSQRRGGPRSYEQYF
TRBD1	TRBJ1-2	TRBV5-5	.	CASSPGQPHGYTF
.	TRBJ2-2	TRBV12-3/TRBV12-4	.	CASSKVLTGELFF
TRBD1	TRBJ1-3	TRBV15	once	CATSPDRVSGNTIYF
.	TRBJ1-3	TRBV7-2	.	CASSLAGGGGNTIYF
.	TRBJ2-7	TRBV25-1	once	CASSDDRTYEQYF
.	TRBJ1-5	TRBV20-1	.	CSASPGVRQPQHF
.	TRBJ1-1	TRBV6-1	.	CASSEARGTEAFF
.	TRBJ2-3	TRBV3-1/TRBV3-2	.	CASRGGGARTDTQYF
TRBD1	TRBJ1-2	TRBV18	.	CASSPEGQGYTF
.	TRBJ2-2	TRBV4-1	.	CASSQEWARELFF
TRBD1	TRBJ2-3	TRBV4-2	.	CASSQKDRGRRDTQYF
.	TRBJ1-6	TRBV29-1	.	CSVREESSSPLHF
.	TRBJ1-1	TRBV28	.	CASRWGSRVREAFF
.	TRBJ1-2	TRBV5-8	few	CASSFEAGDYGYTF
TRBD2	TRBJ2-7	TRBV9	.	CASSPSPGGLAGDAGQYF
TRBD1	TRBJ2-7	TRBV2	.	CASGNRGDYEQYF
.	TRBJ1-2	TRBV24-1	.	CATSDPSSGANYGYTF
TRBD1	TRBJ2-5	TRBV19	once	CASRDSQETQYF
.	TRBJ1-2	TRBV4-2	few	CASSQEPAGDRQGYTF
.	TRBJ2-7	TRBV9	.	CASSVGVRGGRASYEQYF
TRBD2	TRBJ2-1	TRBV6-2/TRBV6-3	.	CASSYSEGGSNEQFF
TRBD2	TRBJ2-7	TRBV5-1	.	CASSPWTSGTYEQYF
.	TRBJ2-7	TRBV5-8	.	CASSLVGGSYEQYF
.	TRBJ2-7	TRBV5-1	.	CASSWLGTVSYEQYF
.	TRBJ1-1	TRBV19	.	CASTLGPNMNTEAFF
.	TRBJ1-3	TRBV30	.	CAWSVIAGGNTIYF